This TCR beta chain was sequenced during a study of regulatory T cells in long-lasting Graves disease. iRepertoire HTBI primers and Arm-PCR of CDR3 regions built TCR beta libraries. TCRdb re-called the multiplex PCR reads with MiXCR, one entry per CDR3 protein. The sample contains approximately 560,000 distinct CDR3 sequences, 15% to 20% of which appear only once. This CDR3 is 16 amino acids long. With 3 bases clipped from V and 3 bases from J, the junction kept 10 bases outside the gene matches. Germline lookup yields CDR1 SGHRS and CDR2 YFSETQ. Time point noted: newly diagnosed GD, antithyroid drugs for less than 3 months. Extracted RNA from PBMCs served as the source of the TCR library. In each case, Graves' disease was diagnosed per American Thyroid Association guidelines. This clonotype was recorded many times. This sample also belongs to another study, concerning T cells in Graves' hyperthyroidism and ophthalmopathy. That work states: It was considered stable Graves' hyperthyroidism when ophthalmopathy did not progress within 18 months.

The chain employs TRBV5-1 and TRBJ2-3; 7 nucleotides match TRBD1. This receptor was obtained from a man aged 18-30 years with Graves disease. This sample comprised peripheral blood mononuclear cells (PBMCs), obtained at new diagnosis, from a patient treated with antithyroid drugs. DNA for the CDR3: TGCGCCAGCAGCTCGAGTCCCGGGACAGCTACAGATACGCAGTATTTT. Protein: CASSSSPGTATDTQYF. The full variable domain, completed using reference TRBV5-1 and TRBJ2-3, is KAGVTQTPRYLIKTRGQQVTLSCSPISGHRSVSWYQQTPGQGLQFLFEYFSETQRNKGNFPGRFSGRQFSNSRSEMNVSTLELGDSALYLCASSSSPGTATDTQYFGPGTRLTVL.